This T cell receptor (beta chain) was recovered during a study of early T cells in non-severe SARS-CoV-2 infection. Study-level results: The study's VDJdb matching favored anti-spike CD8 responses and missed private and CD4 specificities.

TCRdb recomputed calls from the 5' RACE reads with MiXCR, one row per CDR3 protein. The data contain around 30,000 distinct CDR3 sequences, roughly 6% of them singletons. This clonotype was picked up a small number of times. Its antigen remains unknown. The germline gives CDR1 LGHNA, CDR2 YSLEER. The J segment lost 0 bases and the V segment lost 3 bases, leaving 7 bases of the junction unmatched. The CDR3 loop spans 16 amino acids. The receptor's source is an adult who was a healthcare worker with PCR-confirmed SARS-CoV-2 infection or an uninfected control (not recorded which). Material: whole blood. J is TRBJ1-2 and V is TRBV4-3; 7 bases align to TRBD1. CDR3 sequence: CASSQEQGSANYGYTF. The CDR3 DNA follows: TGCGCCAGCAGCCAGGAACAGGGGTCCGCTAACTATGGCTACACCTTC.